A selection of T cell receptor beta chains follows, all from one sample in a study of OX40 agonist ivuxolimab in advanced cancers. Sequenced by immunoSEQ multiplex PCR; TCRdb stores in-frame clones only, minus some. In the table there are tens of thousands of clones, 75% to 90% of which are singletons. The sequencing used CD4+ or CD8+ T cells sorted from blood, collected in a trial of the OX40 agonist ivuxolimab. Receptor source: an adult with an advanced solid tumor such as melanoma, head and neck, liver or kidney cancer. Both conserved end residues are part of each CDR3. D genes are given only for firm matches. Clone size is shown for a subset of rows, as once, few, many or a class of expanded clone.

j_call d_call cdr3_length clone_size v_call cdr3_nt cdr3_aa
TRBJ1-5 NA 14 NA TRBV18 TGTGCCAGCTCACCCCGGAGGGGCAATCAGCCCCAGCATTTT CASSPRRGNQPQHF
TRBJ1-2 NA 11 NA TRBV18 TGTGCCAGCTCACCGGGGGAAGGCTACACCTTC CASSPGEGYTF
TRBJ2-3 NA 15 NA TRBV5-4 TGTGCCAGCAGCCCCTCCCGCCGGGCCACAGATACGCAGTATTTT CASSPSRRATDTQYF
TRBJ2-1 TRBD1 14 NA TRBV30 TGTGCCTGGTCCGGGACAGGTATAAACAATGAGCAGTTCTTC CAWSGTGINNEQFF
TRBJ2-1 TRBD1 15 once TRBV28 TGTGCCAGCAGTTTACAGGGGGCATCCTACAATGAGCAGTTCTTC CASSLQGASYNEQFF
TRBJ1-5 NA 14 NA TRBV6-5 TGTGCCAGCAGTTCCCCTCCCAATTATCAGCCCCAGCATTTT CASSSPPNYQPQHF
TRBJ1-1 NA 14 NA TRBV18 TGTGCCAGCTCCCGAAGTGGGGGGAACACTGAAGCTTTCTTT CASSRSGGNTEAFF
TRBJ1-1 TRBD1 15 NA TRBV5-4 TGTGCCAGCAGATCGGGGACAGGGGGCGGCACTGAAGCTTTCTTT CASRSGTGGGTEAFF
TRBJ1-1 NA 10 NA TRBV28 TGTGCCAGCAGCGGGTTAGAAGCTTTCTTT CASSGLEAFF
TRBJ1-4 TRBD1 14 NA TRBV29-1 TGCAGCGTTGGGGACAGAGAAACTAATGAAAAACTGTTTTTT CSVGDRETNEKLFF
TRBJ1-2 NA 16 few TRBV5-6 TGTGCCAGCAGCTCCGGATGGAAAGAGAGTAACTATGGCTACACCTTC CASSSGWKESNYGYTF
TRBJ2-1 NA 13 NA TRBV2 TGTGCCAGCAGTGATGTGGGAGGAACCGGGCAGTTCTTC CASSDVGGTGQFF
TRBJ2-2 NA 15 NA TRBV6-5 TGTGCCAGCAGTTACTCGACAGGGAGGACCGGGGAGCTGTTTTTT CASSYSTGRTGELFF
TRBJ1-5 NA 15 NA TRBV18 TGTGCCAGCTCACCAAGTCGGGACAGCAATCAGCCCCAGCATTTT CASSPSRDSNQPQHF
TRBJ2-7 TRBD2 15 NA TRBV5-1 TGCGCCAGCAGCTTGGCCCTAGCGGGAGGCTACGAGCAGTACTTC CASSLALAGGYEQYF
TRBJ1-4 NA 15 NA TRBV15 TGTGCCACCAGCAGGGCGGGGGGGCGCGGTGAAAAACTGTTTTTT CATSRAGGRGEKLFF
TRBJ2-2 NA 14 NA TRBV10-2 TGCGCCAGCACAGTCGGGAGAAACACCGGGGAGCTGTTTTTT CASTVGRNTGELFF
TRBJ2-2 NA 16 NA TRBV18 TGTGCCAGCTCACCTCGGGGGACTCCGAACACCGGGGAGCTGTTTTTT CASSPRGTPNTGELFF
TRBJ2-7 NA 11 NA TRBV13 TGTGCCAGCAGCTTAGTGGGGGAGCAGTACTTC CASSLVGEQYF
TRBJ2-7 NA 14 NA TRBV6-6 TGTGCCAGCACTTCGGGGAGGGGGCCCTACGAGCAGTACTTC CASTSGRGPYEQYF
TRBJ1-2 TRBD1 15 once TRBV13 TGTGCCAGCAGCTTAGGGGACAGGGGGCACTATGGCTACACCTTC CASSLGDRGHYGYTF
TRBJ1-1 NA 13 NA TRBV7-3 TGTGCCAGCAGCTTATCAGTTAACACTGAAGCTTTCTTT CASSLSVNTEAFF
TRBJ2-7 NA 19 NA TRBV4-1 TGCGCCAGCAGCCGCAAGATCTCCCAAAGCGGGGACAGCTCCTACGAGCAGTACTTC CASSRKISQSGDSSYEQYF
TRBJ2-5 NA 16 NA TRBV15 TGTGCCACCAGCAGAGATCGGGGAAGGGGCCAAGAGACCCAGTACTTC CATSRDRGRGQETQYF
TRBJ1-2 NA 14 NA TRBV7-2 TGTGCCAGCAGCTTAGGCAGGGGTAACTATGGCTACACCTTC CASSLGRGNYGYTF